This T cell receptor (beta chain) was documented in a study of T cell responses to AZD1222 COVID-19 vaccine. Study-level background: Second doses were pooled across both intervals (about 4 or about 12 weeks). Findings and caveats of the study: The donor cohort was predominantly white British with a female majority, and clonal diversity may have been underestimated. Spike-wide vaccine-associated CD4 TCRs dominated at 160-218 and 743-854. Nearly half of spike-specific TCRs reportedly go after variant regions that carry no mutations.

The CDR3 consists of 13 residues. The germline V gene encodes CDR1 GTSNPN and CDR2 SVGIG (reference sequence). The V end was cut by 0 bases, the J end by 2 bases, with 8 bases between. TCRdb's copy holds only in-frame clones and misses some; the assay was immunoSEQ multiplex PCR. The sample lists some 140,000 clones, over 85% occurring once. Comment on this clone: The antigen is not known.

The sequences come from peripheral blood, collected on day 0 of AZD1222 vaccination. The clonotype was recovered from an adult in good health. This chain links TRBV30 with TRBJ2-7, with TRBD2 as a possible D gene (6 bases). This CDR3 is CAWSVGEAYEQYF. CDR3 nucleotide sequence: TGTGCCTGGAGTGTGGGGGAGGCCTACGAGCAGTACTTC.